The 7 T cell receptor beta chains given below trace back to one sample, sequenced in a study of cytomegalovirus exposure and HLA in healthy donors (dated by TCRdb to 2016 to 2017). Library method: the immunoSEQ multiplex PCR assay. The multiplex PCR relied on a mix of 60 forward primers for TCR Vbeta segments and 13 reverse primers for TCR Jbeta segments. The immuneACCESS repertoire file appears here via TCRdb, limited to in-frame rearrangements. These files lack a portion of the clones; in checked studies, under half of the deficit traces to unresolved V genes, and the cause of the others is not known. The sample yields 55,000 to 70,000 clones; around three quarters were counted once. Approximately 19% of the sample is in the top ten clones. Sequencing input: PBMCs. The receptors here all came from a woman aged 60-70 years in good health and CMV-seropositive.

CDR3 residues: CSGTGQGNTEAFF. Here the CDR3 DNA reads TGCAGCGGGACGGGACAGGGGAACACTGAAGCTTTCTTT. The rearrangement joins TRBV29-1 to TRBJ1-1; 9 nucleotides match TRBD1. V trimming: 7 bases; J trimming: 1 base; junction bases outside the gene matches: 4. Germline lookup yields CDR1 SQVTM and CDR2 ANQGSEA. The CDR3 sequence is 13 residues long.

The chain carries TRBV18 and TRBJ1-2; TRBD1 might be the D (6 bases). From germline, CDR1 is KGHSH and CDR2 LQKENI. Trimming cost V 2 bases and J 7 bases, with 11 bases left between them. The CDR3 consists of 13 residues. CDR3 protein: CASSPGGQVGYTF. The DNA for the CDR3 is TGTGCCAGCTCACCAGGGGGCCAGGTTGGCTACACCTTC.

The genes are TRBV18 and TRBJ2-2, with D perhaps TRBD2 (5 bases). The V gene lost 2 bases and the J gene lost 6 bases, with 16 bases spanning the gap. Germline V gives CDR1 KGHSH, CDR2 LQKENI. The length of the CDR3 is 16 residues. The CDR3 region is CASSPMDFGGAGELFF. The CDR3 nucleotides read TGTGCCAGCTCACCAATGGATTTCGGAGGTGCCGGGGAGCTGTTTTTT.

This chain joins TRBV6-5 and TRBJ2-7, with D possibly TRBD2 on 7 matching bases. This CDR3 is built from 16 residues. V was pared by 0 bases and J by 8 bases, with 20 bases between. Germline V lookup: CDR1 MNHEY, CDR2 SVGAGI. This chain's CDR3 is CASSYSRTGGLRQQYF. For the CDR3, the DNA is TGTGCCAGCAGTTACTCCCGGACGGGGGGCCTCCGGCAGCAGTACTTC.

The gene calls are TRBV18 and TRBJ1-2; 7 positions match TRBD1. The CDR3 consists of 14 residues. Losses at the gene ends were 6 bases for V and 4 bases for J; bases not matched to a gene: 8. Germline V gene data show CDR1 as KGHSH and CDR2 as LQKENI. CDR3: CASSPLGQIYGYTF. CDR3 nucleotide sequence: TGTGCCAGCTCCCCTCTGGGACAGATCTATGGCTACACCTTC.

This rearrangement joins TRBV5-6 to TRBJ2-7; possible D gene TRBD1, 7 bases. Trimming pared 1 base from V and 2 bases from J, leaving 13 bases between. In germline, CDR1 is SGHDT, CDR2 YYEEEE. The CDR3 is 15 amino acids. This CDR3 is CASSLSAGGTYEQYF. In DNA, the CDR3 is TGTGCCAGCAGCTTGTCCGCAGGGGGGACCTACGAGCAGTACTTC.

This chain links TRBV7-2 with TRBJ2-3; the D gene is possibly TRBD1 (6 bases). V dropped 1 base and J dropped 3 bases, with 11 bases sitting between them. The CDR3 spans 15 residues. Germline assignment: CDR1 SGHTA and CDR2 FQGNSA. The CDR3 DNA reads TGTGCCAGCAGCTTAGGACAGGTCATTACAGATACGCAGTATTTT. Protein: CASSLGQVITDTQYF.